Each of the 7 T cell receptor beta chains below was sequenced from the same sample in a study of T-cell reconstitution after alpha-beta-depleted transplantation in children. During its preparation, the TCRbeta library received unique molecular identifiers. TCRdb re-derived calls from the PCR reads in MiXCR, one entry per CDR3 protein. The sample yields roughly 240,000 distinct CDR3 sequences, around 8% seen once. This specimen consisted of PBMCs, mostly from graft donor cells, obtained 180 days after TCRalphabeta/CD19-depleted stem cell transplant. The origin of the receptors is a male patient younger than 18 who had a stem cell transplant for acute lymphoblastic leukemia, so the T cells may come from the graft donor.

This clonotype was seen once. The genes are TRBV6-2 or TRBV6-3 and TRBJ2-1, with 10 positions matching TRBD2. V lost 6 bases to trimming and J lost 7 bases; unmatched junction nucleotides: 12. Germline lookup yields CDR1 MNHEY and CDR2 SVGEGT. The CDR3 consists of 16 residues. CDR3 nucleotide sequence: TGTGCCAGCAGCCACCCTAAGCGGGAGGGGTTAAATGAGCAGTTCTTC. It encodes CASSHPKREGLNEQFF.

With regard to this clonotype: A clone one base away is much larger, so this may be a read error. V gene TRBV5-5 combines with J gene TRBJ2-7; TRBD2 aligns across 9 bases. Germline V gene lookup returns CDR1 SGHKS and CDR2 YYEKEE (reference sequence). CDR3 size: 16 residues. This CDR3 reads CASSFAPGLAFYDQYF. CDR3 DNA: TGTGCCAGCAGCTTCGCACCGGGACTAGCCTTCTACGACCAGTACTTC.

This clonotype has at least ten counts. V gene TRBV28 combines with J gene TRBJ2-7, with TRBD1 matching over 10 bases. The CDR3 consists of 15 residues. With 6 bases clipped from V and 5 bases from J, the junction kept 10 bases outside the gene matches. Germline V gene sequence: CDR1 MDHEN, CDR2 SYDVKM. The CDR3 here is CASSPGTGAVHEQYF. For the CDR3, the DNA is TGTGCCAGCAGCCCTGGGACAGGGGCTGTCCACGAGCAGTACTTC.

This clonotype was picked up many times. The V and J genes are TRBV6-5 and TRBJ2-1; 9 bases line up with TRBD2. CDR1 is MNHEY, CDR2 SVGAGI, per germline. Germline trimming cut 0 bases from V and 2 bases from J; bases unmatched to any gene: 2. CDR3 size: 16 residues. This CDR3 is CASSYSGLATYNEQFF. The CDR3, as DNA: TGTGCCAGCAGTTACTCGGGACTAGCAACCTACAATGAGCAGTTCTTC.

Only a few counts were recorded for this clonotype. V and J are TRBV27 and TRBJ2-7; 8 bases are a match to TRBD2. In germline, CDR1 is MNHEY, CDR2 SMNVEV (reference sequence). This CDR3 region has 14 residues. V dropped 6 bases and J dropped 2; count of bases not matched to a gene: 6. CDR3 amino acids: CASSGAGGPYEQYF. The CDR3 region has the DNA TGTGCCAGCAGCGGCGCGGGGGGACCCTACGAGCAGTACTTC.

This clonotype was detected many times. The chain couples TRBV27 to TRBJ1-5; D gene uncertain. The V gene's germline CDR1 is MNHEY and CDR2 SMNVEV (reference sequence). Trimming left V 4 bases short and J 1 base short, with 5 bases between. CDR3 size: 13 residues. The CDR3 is CASSSGSNQPQHF. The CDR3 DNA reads TGTGCCAGCAGTTCTGGGAGCAATCAGCCCCAGCATTTT.

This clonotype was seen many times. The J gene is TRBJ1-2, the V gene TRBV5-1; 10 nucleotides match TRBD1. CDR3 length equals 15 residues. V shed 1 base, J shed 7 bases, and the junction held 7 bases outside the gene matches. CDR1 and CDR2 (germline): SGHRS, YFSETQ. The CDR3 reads CASSLTPTGGRGYTF. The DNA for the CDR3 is TGCGCCAGCAGCTTGACCCCGACAGGGGGCCGTGGCTACACCTTC.